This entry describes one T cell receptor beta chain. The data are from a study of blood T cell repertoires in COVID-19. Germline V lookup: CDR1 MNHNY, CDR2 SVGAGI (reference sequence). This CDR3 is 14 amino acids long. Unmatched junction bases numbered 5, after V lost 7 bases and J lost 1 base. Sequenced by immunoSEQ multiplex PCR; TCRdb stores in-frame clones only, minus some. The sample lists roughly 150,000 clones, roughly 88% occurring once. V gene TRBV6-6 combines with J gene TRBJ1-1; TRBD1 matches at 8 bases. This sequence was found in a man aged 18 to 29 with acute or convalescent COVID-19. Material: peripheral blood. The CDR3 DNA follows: TGTGCCAGCACCCTACAGGGGGGGAACACTGAAGCTTTCTTT. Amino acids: CASTLQGGNTEAFF.